The present TCR beta chain was sequenced within a study of spatial heterogeneity in lung cancer. Study-wide points: Intratumoral expanded alpha and beta TCR counts were found to track tumor mutation counts.

Trimming removed 0 bases at V and 7 bases at J, with 10 bases between. This CDR3 has 13 residues. Germline loops: CDR1 MNHNS, CDR2 SASEGT. By sample fraction, this clonotype is medium-sized. The target antigen is unknown. Being off target in a library aimed at alpha chains, this beta chain has a size of little meaning. The time point denotes: sample taken at primary tumor resection. Tumor, nontumor lung or frozen PBMC supplied whole RNA that was sequenced unsorted. Every TCR cDNA molecule carried a tag that served as a unique molecular identifier. Each CDR3 protein is one row after TCRdb ran MiXCR on the 5' RACE reads. The profile shows about 5,900 distinct CDR3 sequences, less than 15% of them singletons.

This chain connects TRBV6-1 to TRBJ2-7, with D unclear. The source was lung tumor tissue, collected at surgery. The sequence derives from a male donor with early-stage non-small cell lung cancer. This CDR3 reads CASSEAMALEQYF. Written as DNA, the CDR3 is TGTGCCAGCAGTGAAGCTATGGCTCTGGAGCAGTACTTC.